The 14 T cell receptor beta chains below come from one sample, sequenced in a study of beta chain features in type 1 diabetes. Findings of the study overall: Moderate yet significant TCRB CDR3 shortening was seen in Type 1 diabetes patients in all four CD4+ subsets.

Expressed TCRB transcripts were sequenced, since all the RNA that had been isolated was reverse transcribed. Libraries were prepared by immunoSEQ multiplex PCR; TCRdb keeps only in-frame clonotypes and omits some of them. Of a few hundred thousand clones listed, approximately 15% are singletons. These receptors are not linked to any known antigen. Sequenced input: naive CD4+ T cells from blood. These receptors originate from a man aged 25-45 years with type 1 diabetes.

The gene calls are TRBV29-1 and TRBJ2-1; maybe TRBD2 (5 bases). Trimming stripped 5 bases from V and 0 bases from J, with 11 bases between. Germline assignment: CDR1 SQVTM and CDR2 ANQGSEA. The CDR3 sequence is 14 residues long. The CDR3 spells CSVRTPSSYNEQFF. CDR3 in DNA: TGCAGCGTTCGGACTCCTTCCTCCTACAATGAGCAGTTCTTC.

The chain carries TRBV2 and TRBJ2-5; weak D call: TRBD2 (6 bases). From germline, CDR1 is SNHLY and CDR2 FYNNEI. This CDR3 contains 14 residues. V dropped 10 bases and J dropped 1 base, with 16 bases sitting between them. The CDR3 region has the DNA TGTGCCACCCCGCGGAGGGGCCCCCAAGAGACCCAGTACTTC. Translation: CATPRRGPQETQYF.

There are a few counts of this clone. The junction and the germline gene differ at one end; a read error may be behind it. The chain links TRBV28 to TRBJ1-5; 7 positions agree with TRBD1. The CDR3 totals 14 residues. Germline values: CDR1 MDHEN, CDR2 SYDVKM. The CDR3 DNA is TGTGCCAGCAGATCAGGGGGAAGCAACCAGCCCCAGCATTTT. Translated: CASRSGGSNQPQHF.

This clone was counted only a few times. V and J are TRBV29-1 and TRBJ2-1, with a possible D match to TRBD1 (6 bases). The V end was cut by 5 bases, the J end by 5 bases, with 13 bases between. From germline, CDR1 is SQVTM and CDR2 ANQGSEA. This CDR3 region has 13 residues. The CDR3 spells CSVKWTVHNEQFF. CDR3 DNA: TGCAGCGTTAAATGGACAGTCCACAATGAGCAGTTCTTC.

V is TRBV27 and J is TRBJ2-1, with D perhaps TRBD1 (6 bases). V was cut by 7 bases and J by 4 bases, with 11 bases left in between. This CDR3 contains 13 residues. CDR1 MNHEY and CDR2 SMNVEV come from the germline V gene (reference sequence). Written as DNA, the CDR3 is TGTGCCAGCACCCAGACAGGTTACAATGAGCAGTTCTTC. This encodes CASTQTGYNEQFF.

The rearrangement joins TRBV25-1 to TRBJ1-1; a possible D gene is TRBD1 (6 bases). The CDR3 has 15 amino acids. CDR1 and CDR2 (germline): MGHDK, SYGVNS. V was trimmed by 6 bases and J by 6 bases, leaving 20 bases between them. The CDR3 region is CASRTLGGAGAEAFF. The DNA for the CDR3 is TGTGCCAGCAGGACCCTTGGGGGGGCCGGCGCTGAAGCTTTCTTT.

This clone has only a few counts. V and J are TRBV5-1 and TRBJ2-7; 7 bases map to TRBD1. CDR3 length equals 15 residues. V lost 2 bases, J lost 0 bases, and 5 bases stayed unmatched. Germline V gene data show CDR1 as SGHRS and CDR2 as YFSETQ. CDR3 protein: CASSFGDRVSYEQYF. The CDR3 DNA reads TGCGCCAGCAGCTTCGGAGACAGGGTCTCCTACGAGCAGTACTTC.

This clone has only a few counts. This chain links TRBV7-2 with TRBJ1-5; tentatively, D is TRBD1 (5 bases). This CDR3 is 13 amino acids long. CDR1 and CDR2 (germline): SGHTA, FQGNSA. V shed 3 bases and J shed 9 bases, with 12 bases lying between them. For the CDR3, the DNA is TGTGCCAGCAGCTTCCCCCAGGGCCGGCCCCAGCATTTT. The encoded protein is CASSFPQGRPQHF.

In its sample, this clone was seen a few times. The junction differs from germline at one of its ends, possibly a read error. V usage is TRBV7-7 and J usage is TRBJ2-2; D gene ambiguous. In germline, CDR1 is SSHAT, CDR2 FNYEAQ (reference sequence). The CDR3 is 13 amino acids. CDR3 sequence reads: CASSLESAGELFF. CDR3 nucleotides: TGTGCTAGCAGCTTAGAGTCAGCCGGGGAGCTGTTTTTT.

This clone showed up just once. This chain connects TRBV27 to TRBJ2-7, with 8 bases matching TRBD1. Germline CDR1 MNHEY, CDR2 SMNVEV (reference sequence). The CDR3 loop spans 14 amino acids. The V segment lost 5 bases and the J segment 4 bases; nucleotides outside the gene matches: 7. For the CDR3, the DNA is TGTGCCAGCAGTCCCGGACAGGGAAGATACGAGCAGTACTTC. Translating gives CASSPGQGRYEQYF.

Only a few counts were recorded for this clone. The genes are TRBV7-2 and TRBJ2-3, with 7 bases that match TRBD2. The V segment lost 1 base and the J segment 6 bases; nucleotides outside the gene matches: 4. Germline CDR1 and CDR2: SGHTA and FQGNSA. The CDR3 is made up of 14 amino acids. This CDR3 is CASSLGTRTDTQYF. CDR3 coding DNA: TGTGCCAGCAGCTTAGGGACTAGGACGGATACGCAGTATTTT.

This clone was seen more than once but under ten times. This rearrangement joins TRBV6-5 to TRBJ2-7; D is possibly TRBD1 (5 bases). There are 15 residues in the CDR3. Trimming pared 0 bases from V and 2 bases from J, leaving 11 bases between. Germline V gives CDR1 MNHEY, CDR2 SVGAGI. In DNA, the CDR3 is TGTGCCAGCAGTTACTCTGGGGAAGGGGCCTACGAGCAGTACTTC. Translation gives CASSYSGEGAYEQYF.

V is TRBV6-5 and J is TRBJ2-7; 8 positions agree with TRBD2. Germline CDR1 MNHEY, CDR2 SVGAGI. Trimming removed 5 bases from V and 2 bases from J; junction bases left unmatched: 8. There are 15 residues in the CDR3. CDR3 region: CASSRAAGGTYEQYF. CDR3 nucleotides: TGTGCCAGCAGTCGGGCGGCGGGGGGCACCTACGAGCAGTACTTC.

The V gene is TRBV15, the J gene TRBJ2-1; a weak D match, TRBD2 (5 bases). CDR3 size: 14 residues. CDR1 is LNHNV, CDR2 YYDKDF, per germline (reference sequence). V dropped 0 bases and J dropped 8 bases, with 11 bases sitting between them. CDR3 coding DNA: TGTGCCACCAGCAGAGACCGCCCCGGGGATGAGCAGTTCTTC. This sequence encodes CATSRDRPGDEQFF.